A single sample is the source of the 15 T cell receptor beta chains below, sequenced in a study of T cell responses to AZD1222 COVID-19 vaccine. The protocol was immunoSEQ multiplex PCR, while the TCRdb copy is restricted to in-frame clones and leaves out a portion. This sample has 80,000 to 100,000 clones, with 80% to 90% found just once. The sequencing used peripheral blood, collected 28 days after the second AZD1222 dose. The source is an adult who received the AZD1222 COVID-19 vaccine.

This chain joins TRBV29-1 and TRBJ2-5; no firm D call. The CDR3 length is 13 residues. V lost 2 bases to trimming and J lost 5 bases, with 12 bases between them. Germline loops: CDR1 SQVTM, CDR2 ANQGSEA. The CDR3 region is CSVERSGSETQYF. CDR3 nucleotides: TGCAGCGTTGAACGCTCGGGTTCTGAGACCCAGTACTTC.

The genes are TRBV2 and TRBJ2-7; TRBD2 is a possible D gene (5 bases). The CDR3 is made up of 12 amino acids. The V gene's germline CDR1 is SNHLY and CDR2 FYNNEI. V shed 4 bases and J shed 5 bases, with 9 bases lying between them. CDR3: CASSGLRNEQYF. CDR3 sequence (DNA): TGTGCCAGCAGTGGACTACGCAACGAGCAGTACTTC.

The chain links TRBV11-3 to TRBJ2-2; 8 nucleotides align to TRBD2. CDR3 size: 15 residues. CDR1 is SGHNT, CDR2 YENEEA, per germline. The V and J ends lost 4 bases and 3 bases, in that order; junction bases with no gene match: 4. CDR3 in DNA: TGTGCCAGCAGCTCACGGGAGGGGGACACCGGGGAGCTGTTTTTT. Amino acid sequence: CASSSREGDTGELFF. Complete variable domain (other parts from reference TRBV11-3 and TRBJ2-2): EAGVVQSPRYKIIEKKQPVAFWCNPISGHNTLYWYLQNLGQGPELLIRYENEEAVDDSQLPKDRFSAERLKGVDSTLKIQPAELGDSAVYLCASSSREGDTGELFFGEGSRLTVL.

V is TRBV25-1 and J is TRBJ1-1; D ambiguous. Germline V gene sequence: CDR1 MGHDK, CDR2 SYGVNS. V shed 6 bases and J shed 1 base, with 9 bases lying between them. The CDR3 has 13 amino acids. The CDR3 reads CASRGLGNTEAFF. CDR3 DNA: TGTGCCAGCAGGGGCCTTGGGAACACTGAAGCTTTCTTT.

The chain carries TRBV7-9 and TRBJ1-1; TRBD1 is a possible D gene (5 bases). In germline, CDR1 is SEHNR, CDR2 FQNEAQ (reference sequence). The V end was cut by 5 bases, the J end by 4 bases, with 11 bases between. The CDR3 is 13 amino acids. The CDR3 here is CASSPQGPTEAFF. CDR3 DNA: TGTGCCAGCAGCCCCCAGGGTCCCACTGAAGCTTTCTTT.

DNA of the CDR3: TGTGCCACCAGTGATTTGCCGTCTAGTGAGCAGTTCTTC. Translating it yields CATSDLPSSEQFF. V and J are TRBV24-1 and TRBJ2-1; D remains ambiguous. The germline gives CDR1 KGHDR, CDR2 SFDVKD. The CDR3 loop spans 13 amino acids. The V and J ends lost 0 bases and 9 bases respectively, with 8 bases between them.

The J gene is TRBJ1-2, the V gene TRBV29-1, with a weak D call TRBD1 (5 bases). With 8 bases removed from V and 4 bases from J, the gap between germline ends came to 23 bases. Germline V gene sequence: CDR1 SQVTM, CDR2 ANQGSEA. This CDR3 comprises 15 residues. CDR3: CSTLDVGPLSYGYTF. The CDR3 DNA follows: TGCAGCACCCTTGATGTGGGGCCCCTTAGCTATGGCTACACCTTC.

The V gene is TRBV2, the J gene TRBJ1-4; 7 bases line up with TRBD1. Trimming at V came to 7 bases and at J to 8 bases, leaving 10 bases not matched to a gene. This CDR3 has 14 residues. Germline assignment: CDR1 SNHLY and CDR2 FYNNEI. CDR3 sequence reads: CASKGSGTDEKLFF. The CDR3 nucleotides read TGTGCCAGCAAAGGTAGCGGGACAGACGAAAAACTGTTTTTT.

The chain links TRBV7-3 to TRBJ1-2; D gene unclear. Trimming removed 1 base at V and 1 base at J, with 10 bases between. The CDR3 has 15 residues. The germline CDR1 and CDR2 sequences are SGHTA and FQGTGA. Here the CDR3 DNA reads TGTGCCAGCAGCTTAAACGGGTTTGATAACTATGGCTACACCTTC. It translates to CASSLNGFDNYGYTF.

The V gene is TRBV19, the J gene TRBJ1-6; no firm D call. V was trimmed by 5 bases and J by 1 base, leaving 3 bases between them. The CDR3 spans 13 residues. Germline V lookup: CDR1 LNHDA, CDR2 SQIVND (reference sequence). CDR3 in amino acids: CASSSSYNSPLHF. CDR3 DNA sequence: TGTGCCAGTAGTTCTTCCTATAATTCACCCCTCCACTTT.

The gene calls are TRBV9 and TRBJ1-6; the match to TRBD1 covers 9 bases. The J segment lost 9 bases and the V segment lost 4 bases, leaving 8 bases of the junction unmatched. The length of the CDR3 is 15 residues. The germline V gene has CDR1 SGDLS and CDR2 YYNGEE. The CDR3 sequence: CASSPRDRERSPLHF. The CDR3 region has the DNA TGTGCCAGCAGCCCGAGGGACAGGGAACGTTCACCCCTCCACTTT.

The rearrangement joins TRBV3-1 (or the pseudogene TRBV3-2) to TRBJ2-7; 7 bases agree with TRBD2. V shed 2 bases, J shed 3 bases, and the junction held 7 bases outside the gene matches. The germline V gene has CDR1 LGHDT and CDR2 YNNKEL (reference sequence). This CDR3 has 15 amino acids. The CDR3 is CASSQSMASGYEQYF. DNA of the CDR3: TGTGCCAGCAGCCAAAGTATGGCTAGCGGCTACGAGCAGTACTTC.

The rearrangement links TRBV7-2 to TRBJ2-5; a possible D gene is TRBD2 (6 bases). CDR3 length: 16 residues. The germline CDR1 and CDR2 sequences are SGHTA and FQGNSA. Trimming cost V 1 base and J 2 bases, with 14 bases left between them. CDR3 nucleotides: TGTGCCAGCAGCTTAGTTCTAGCGACTATTCAAGAGACCCAGTACTTC. Protein sequence: CASSLVLATIQETQYF.

The chain employs TRBV7-2 and TRBJ2-5; unclear D gene. Trimming took 1 base from V and 4 from J, leaving 13 bases between them. The CDR3 spans 15 residues. Per germline, CDR1 SGHTA and CDR2 FQGNSA. CDR3: CASSLGSMEGETQYF. For the CDR3, the DNA is TGTGCCAGCAGCTTAGGATCTATGGAAGGAGAGACCCAGTACTTC.

This chain links TRBV7-9 with TRBJ2-7, with D perhaps matching TRBD1 (6 bases). CDR3 length equals 14 residues. Germline V lookup: CDR1 SEHNR, CDR2 FQNEAQ (reference sequence). Between the trimmed V and J ends, which lost 5 bases and 6 bases, there was a span of 17 bases. CDR3 region: CASSRNNRDAEQYF. DNA of the CDR3: TGTGCCAGCAGCAGAAACAACAGGGATGCCGAGCAGTACTTC.